The source of this TCR beta chain is a study of OX40 agonist ivuxolimab in advanced cancers. Overall study: While on treatment, patients had intravenous ivuxolimab at 0.01 to 10 mg/kg every 2 weeks. Overall study results and limits: Nonresponders included some who also had low normalized T-cell clonal expansion.

Method: immunoSEQ multiplex PCR; TCRdb's copy keeps in-frame clones and lacks some. The table has some 58,000 clones, around 85% seen once. A remark on this clone: What it binds is unknown.

The ends were cut back, 7 bases at V and 4 bases at J, with 11 bases in the middle. Germline CDR1 SNHLY, CDR2 FYNNEI. The length of the CDR3 is 12 residues. This sequence originates from an adult with an advanced solid tumor such as melanoma, head and neck, liver or kidney cancer. V is TRBV2 and J is TRBJ2-7; D is perhaps TRBD2 (5 bases). Source: CD4+ or CD8+ T cells sorted from blood, taken in a trial of the OX40 agonist ivuxolimab. CDR3 nucleotides: TGTGCCAGCACGGCGGGTTCATACGAGCAGTACTTC. This gives the protein CASTAGSYEQYF. Full variable domain (remainder filled in from reference TRBV2 and TRBJ2-7): EPEVTQTPSHQVTQMGQEVILRCVPISNHLYFYWYRQILGQKVEFLVSFYNNEISEKSEIFDDQFSVERPDGSNFTLKIRSTKLEDSAMYFCASTAGSYEQYFGPGTRLTVT.